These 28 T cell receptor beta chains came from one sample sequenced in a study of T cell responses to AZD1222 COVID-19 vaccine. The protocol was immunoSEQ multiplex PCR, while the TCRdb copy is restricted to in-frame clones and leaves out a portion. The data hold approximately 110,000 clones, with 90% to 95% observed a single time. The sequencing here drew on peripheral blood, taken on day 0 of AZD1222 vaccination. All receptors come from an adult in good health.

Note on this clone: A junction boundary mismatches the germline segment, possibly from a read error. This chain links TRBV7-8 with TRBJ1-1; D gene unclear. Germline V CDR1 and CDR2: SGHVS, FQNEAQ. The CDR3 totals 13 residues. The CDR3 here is CASSLRLKTEAFF. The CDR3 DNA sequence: TGTGCCAGCAGCTTAAGGCTGAAGACTGAAGCTTTCTTT.

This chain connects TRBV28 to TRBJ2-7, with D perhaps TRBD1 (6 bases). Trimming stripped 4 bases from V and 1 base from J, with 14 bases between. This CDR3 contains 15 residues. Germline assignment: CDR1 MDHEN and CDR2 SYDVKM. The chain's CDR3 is CASSSDRTLSYEQYF. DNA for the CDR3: TGTGCCAGCAGTTCCGACAGGACCTTGTCCTACGAGCAGTACTTC.

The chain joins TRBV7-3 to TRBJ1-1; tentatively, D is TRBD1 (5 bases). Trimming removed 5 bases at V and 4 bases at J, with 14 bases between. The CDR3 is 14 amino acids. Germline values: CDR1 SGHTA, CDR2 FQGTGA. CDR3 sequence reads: CASSRGSAGTEAFF. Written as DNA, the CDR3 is TGTGCCAGCAGCCGGGGGTCGGCAGGCACTGAAGCTTTCTTT.

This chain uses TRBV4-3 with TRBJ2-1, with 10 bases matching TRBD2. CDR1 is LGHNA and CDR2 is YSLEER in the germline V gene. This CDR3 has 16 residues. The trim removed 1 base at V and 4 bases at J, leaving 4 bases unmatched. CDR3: CASSQGTAGGYNEQFF. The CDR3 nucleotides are TGCGCCAGCAGCCAAGGTACAGCGGGGGGGTACAATGAGCAGTTCTTC.

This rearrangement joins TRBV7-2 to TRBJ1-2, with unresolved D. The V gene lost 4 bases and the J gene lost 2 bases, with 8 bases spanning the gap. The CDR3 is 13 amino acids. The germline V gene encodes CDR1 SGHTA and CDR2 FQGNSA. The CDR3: CASSSAGNYGYTF. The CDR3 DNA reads TGTGCCAGCAGCTCGGCTGGGAACTATGGCTACACCTTC.

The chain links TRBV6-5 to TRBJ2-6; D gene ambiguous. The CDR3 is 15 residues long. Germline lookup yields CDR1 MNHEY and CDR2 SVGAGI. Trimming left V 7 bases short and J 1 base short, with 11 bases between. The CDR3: CASTEGLSGANVLTF. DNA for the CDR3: TGTGCCAGCACCGAAGGGCTGTCTGGGGCCAACGTCCTGACTTTC.

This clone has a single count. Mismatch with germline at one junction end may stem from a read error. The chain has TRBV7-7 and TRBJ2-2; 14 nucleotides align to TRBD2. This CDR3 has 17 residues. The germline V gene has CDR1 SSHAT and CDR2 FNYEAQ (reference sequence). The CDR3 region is CASSLGLAGGNTGELFF. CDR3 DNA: TGTGCTAGCAGCTTAGGACTAGCGGGAGGGAACACCGGGGAGCTGTTTTTT. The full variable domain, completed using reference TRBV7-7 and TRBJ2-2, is GAGVSQSPRYKVTKRGQDVTLRCDPISSHATLYWYQQALGQGPEFLTYFNYEAQPDKSGLPSDRFSAERPEGSISTLTIQRTEQRDSAMYRCASSLGLAGGNTGELFFGEGSRLTVL.

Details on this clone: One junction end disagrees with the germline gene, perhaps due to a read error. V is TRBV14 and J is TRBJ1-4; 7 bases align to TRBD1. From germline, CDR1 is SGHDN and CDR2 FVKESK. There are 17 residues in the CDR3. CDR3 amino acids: CASSRNKFDRANEKLFF. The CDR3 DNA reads TGTGCCAGCAGCCGAAATAAATTTGACAGGGCTAACGAAAAACTGTTTTTT.

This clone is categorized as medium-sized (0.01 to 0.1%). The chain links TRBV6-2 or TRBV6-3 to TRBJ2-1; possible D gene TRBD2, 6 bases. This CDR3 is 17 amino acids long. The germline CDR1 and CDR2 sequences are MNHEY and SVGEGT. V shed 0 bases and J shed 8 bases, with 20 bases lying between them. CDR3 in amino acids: CASSYSELALARDEQFF. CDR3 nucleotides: TGTGCCAGCAGTTACTCGGAACTAGCATTGGCACGCGATGAGCAGTTCTTC.

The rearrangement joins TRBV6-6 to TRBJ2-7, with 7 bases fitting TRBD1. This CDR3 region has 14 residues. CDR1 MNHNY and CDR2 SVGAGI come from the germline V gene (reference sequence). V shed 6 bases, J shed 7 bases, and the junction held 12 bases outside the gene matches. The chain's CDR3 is CASRTPGTAVEQYF. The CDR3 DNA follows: TGTGCCAGCAGAACACCCGGGACAGCTGTTGAGCAGTACTTC.

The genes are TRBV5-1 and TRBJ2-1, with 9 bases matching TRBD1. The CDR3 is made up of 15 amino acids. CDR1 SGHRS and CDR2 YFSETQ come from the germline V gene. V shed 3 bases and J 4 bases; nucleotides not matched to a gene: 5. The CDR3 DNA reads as TGCGCCAGCAGCTCGACGACAGGGGGATACAATGAGCAGTTCTTC. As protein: CASSSTTGGYNEQFF.

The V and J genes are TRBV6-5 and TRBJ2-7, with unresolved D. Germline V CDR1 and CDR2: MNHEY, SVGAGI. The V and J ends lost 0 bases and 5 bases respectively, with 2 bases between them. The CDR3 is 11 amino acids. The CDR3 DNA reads TGTGCCAGCAGTTACTCGAACGAGCAGTACTTC. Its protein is CASSYSNEQYF.

The CDR3 DNA reads TGTGCCTGGAGTCCGGGGCGGAGGAACACTGAAGCTTTCTTT. Translation: CAWSPGRRNTEAFF. The rearrangement joins TRBV30 to TRBJ1-1; perhaps TRBD1 as D (5 bases). The V end was cut by 2 bases, the J end by 1 base, with 11 bases between. The CDR3 extends over 14 amino acids. Germline V lookup: CDR1 GTSNPN, CDR2 SVGIG (reference sequence).

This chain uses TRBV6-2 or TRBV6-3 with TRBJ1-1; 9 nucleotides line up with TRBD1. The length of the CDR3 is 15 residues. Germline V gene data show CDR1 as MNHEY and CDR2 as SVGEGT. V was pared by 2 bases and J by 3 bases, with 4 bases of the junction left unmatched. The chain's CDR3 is CASSYPRTGDTEAFF. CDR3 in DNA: TGTGCCAGCAGTTACCCCCGGACAGGGGACACTGAAGCTTTCTTT.

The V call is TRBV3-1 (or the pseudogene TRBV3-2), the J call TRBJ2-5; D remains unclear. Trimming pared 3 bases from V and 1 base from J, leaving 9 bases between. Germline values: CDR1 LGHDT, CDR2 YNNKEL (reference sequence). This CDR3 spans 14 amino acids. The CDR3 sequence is CASSQSGRQETQYF. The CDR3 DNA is TGTGCCAGCAGCCAGTCCGGCCGCCAAGAGACCCAGTACTTC.

CDR3 protein: CASSQLTGLPGTDTQYF. CDR3 coding DNA: TGTGCCAGCAGCCAACTGACAGGACTCCCGGGGACAGATACGCAGTATTTT. This rearrangement joins TRBV5-6 to TRBJ2-3, with D perhaps TRBD1 (6 bases). The CDR3 spans 17 residues. The V end lost 4 bases, the J end lost 3 bases, and 21 bases lay between the germline ends. Germline CDR1 and CDR2: SGHDT and YYEEEE. Full variable domain (missing parts from reference TRBV5-6 and TRBJ2-3): DAGVTQSPTHLIKTRGQQVTLRCSPKSGHDTVSWYQQALGQGPQFIFQYYEEEERQRGNFPDRFSGHQFPNYSSELNVNALLLGDSALYLCASSQLTGLPGTDTQYFGPGTRLTVL.

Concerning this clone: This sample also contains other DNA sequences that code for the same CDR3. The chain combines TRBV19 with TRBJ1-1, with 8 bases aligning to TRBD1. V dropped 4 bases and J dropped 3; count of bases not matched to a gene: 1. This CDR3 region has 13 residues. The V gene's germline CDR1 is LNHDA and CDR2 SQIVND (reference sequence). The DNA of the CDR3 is TGTGCCAGTAGTACGACAGGGGACACTGAAGCTTTCTTT. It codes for CASSTTGDTEAFF.

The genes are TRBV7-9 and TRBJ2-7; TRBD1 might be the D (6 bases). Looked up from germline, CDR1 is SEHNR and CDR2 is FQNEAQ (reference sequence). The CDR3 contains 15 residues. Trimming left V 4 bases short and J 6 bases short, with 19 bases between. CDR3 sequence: CASSSTGNTLLEQYF. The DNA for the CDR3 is TGTGCCAGCAGCTCTACAGGGAACACCTTACTCGAGCAGTACTTC.

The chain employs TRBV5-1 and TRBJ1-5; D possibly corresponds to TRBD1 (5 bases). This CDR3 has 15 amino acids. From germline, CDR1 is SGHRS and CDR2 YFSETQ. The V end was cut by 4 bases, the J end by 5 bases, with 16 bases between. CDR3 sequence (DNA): TGCGCCAGCAGCAAGGGCCCCCGGGGCGATCAGCCCCAGCATTTT. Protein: CASSKGPRGDQPQHF.

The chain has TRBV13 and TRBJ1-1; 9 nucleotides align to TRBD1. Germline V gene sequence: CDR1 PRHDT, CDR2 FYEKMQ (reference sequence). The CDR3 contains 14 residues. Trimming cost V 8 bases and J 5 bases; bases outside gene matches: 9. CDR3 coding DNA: TGTGCCAGCCTTCCGGGACAGGGAGGGACTGAAGCTTTCTTT. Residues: CASLPGQGGTEAFF.

The CDR3 reads CASSGLGELNGYTF. Written as DNA, the CDR3 is TGCGCCAGCAGCGGGTTGGGAGAGTTGAATGGCTACACCTTC. The V call is TRBV4-1, the J call TRBJ1-2; no firm D call. CDR3 length: 14 residues. The germline gives CDR1 MGHRA, CDR2 YSYEKL. The V and J ends lost 5 bases and 6 bases respectively, with 16 bases between them.

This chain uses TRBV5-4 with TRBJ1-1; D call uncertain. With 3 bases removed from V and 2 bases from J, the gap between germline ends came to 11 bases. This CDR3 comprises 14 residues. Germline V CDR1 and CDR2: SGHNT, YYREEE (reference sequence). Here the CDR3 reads CASSSTWANTEAFF. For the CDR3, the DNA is TGTGCCAGCAGCTCCACCTGGGCCAACACTGAAGCTTTCTTT. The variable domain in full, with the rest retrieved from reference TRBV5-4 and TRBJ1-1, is ETGVTQSPTHLIKTRGQQVTLRCSSQSGHNTVSWYQQALGQGPQFIFQYYREEENGRGNFPPRFSGLQFPNYSSELNVNALELDDSALYLCASSSTWANTEAFFGQGTRLTVV.

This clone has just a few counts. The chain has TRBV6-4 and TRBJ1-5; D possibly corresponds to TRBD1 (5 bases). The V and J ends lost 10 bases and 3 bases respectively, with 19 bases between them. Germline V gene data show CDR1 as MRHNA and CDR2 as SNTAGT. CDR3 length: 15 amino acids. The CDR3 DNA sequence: TGTGCCACCGACGAGAGGGGAAGGTACAATCAGCCCCAGCATTTT. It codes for CATDERGRYNQPQHF.

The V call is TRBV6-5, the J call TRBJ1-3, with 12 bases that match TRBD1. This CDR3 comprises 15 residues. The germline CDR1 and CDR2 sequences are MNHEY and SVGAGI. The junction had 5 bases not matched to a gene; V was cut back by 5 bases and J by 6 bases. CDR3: CASSPGQGAVNTIYF. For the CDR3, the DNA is TGTGCCAGCAGTCCGGGACAGGGGGCTGTAAACACCATATATTTT.

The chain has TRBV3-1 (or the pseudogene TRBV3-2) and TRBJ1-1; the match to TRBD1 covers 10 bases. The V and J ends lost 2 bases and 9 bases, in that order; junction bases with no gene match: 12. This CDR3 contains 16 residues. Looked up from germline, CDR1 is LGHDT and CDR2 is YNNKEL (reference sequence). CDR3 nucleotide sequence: TGTGCCAGCAGCCAACGTGCCGGGACAGGGGACCTCCAAGCTTTCTTT. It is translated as CASSQRAGTGDLQAFF.

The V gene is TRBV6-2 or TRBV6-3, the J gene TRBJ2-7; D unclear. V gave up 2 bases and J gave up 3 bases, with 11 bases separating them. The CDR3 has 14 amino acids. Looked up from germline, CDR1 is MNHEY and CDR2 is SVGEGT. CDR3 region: CASSYLGTRYEQYF. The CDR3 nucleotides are TGTGCCAGCAGTTACCTTGGAACGCGCTACGAGCAGTACTTC.

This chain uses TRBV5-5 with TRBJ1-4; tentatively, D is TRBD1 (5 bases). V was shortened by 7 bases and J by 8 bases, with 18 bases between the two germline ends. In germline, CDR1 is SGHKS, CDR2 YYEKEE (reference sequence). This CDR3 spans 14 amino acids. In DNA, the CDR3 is TGTGCCAGCGGCCAGGGAATGTCGAGGGAAAAACTGTTTTTT. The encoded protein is CASGQGMSREKLFF. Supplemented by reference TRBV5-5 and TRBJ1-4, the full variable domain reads DAGVTQSPTHLIKTRGQQVTLRCSPISGHKSVSWYQQVLGQGPQFIFQYYEKEERGRGNFPDRFSARQFPNYSSELNVNALLLGDSALYLCASGQGMSREKLFFGSGTQLSVL.

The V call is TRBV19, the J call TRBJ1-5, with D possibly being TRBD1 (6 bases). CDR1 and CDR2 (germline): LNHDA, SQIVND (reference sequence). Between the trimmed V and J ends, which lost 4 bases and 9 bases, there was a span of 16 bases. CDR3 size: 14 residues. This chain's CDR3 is CASSSGGREWPQHF. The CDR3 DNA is TGTGCCAGTAGTAGCGGGGGGCGGGAATGGCCCCAGCATTTT.